Shown below are 23 T cell receptor beta chains from a single sample sequenced in a study of memory CD4+ T cells and cytomegalovirus serostatus (dated by TCRdb to between 2018 and 2021). Library preparation employed the immunoSEQ multiplex PCR assay. Here the immuneACCESS table is served through TCRdb, limited to in-frame sequences with V and J called. Missing clones are a known gap in these copies; in checked studies unresolved V genes cover under half, and the rest lacks a known reason. Present in this sample are tens of thousands of clones, approximately 82% of which were seen just once. 1.5% to 2% of the sample goes to the ten largest clones. A FACSAria II was used to sort memory CD4+ T cells, defined as single viable CD3+CD4+CD8-CD45RO+ cells. Sequenced input: memory CD4+ T cells from blood. These receptors were collected from an adult in good health and CMV-seropositive.

The gene calls are TRBV13 and TRBJ2-7, with TRBD2 identical over 7 bases. The ends lost 1 base at V and 6 bases at J; junction bases unmatched: 0. The germline V gene has CDR1 PRHDT and CDR2 FYEKMQ (reference sequence). The CDR3 covers 12 residues. The CDR3 loop reads CASSLAGGEQYF. The CDR3 DNA is TGTGCCAGCAGCTTAGCGGGGGGCGAGCAGTACTTC.

The CDR3 spells CASSQGVGITDTQYF. The CDR3 DNA sequence: TGTGCCAGCAGCCAAGGTGTGGGGATCACAGATACGCAGTATTTT. This chain links TRBV4-2 with TRBJ2-3; D gene uncertain. V was cut by 1 base and J by 2 bases, with 10 bases left in between. The CDR3 covers 15 residues. CDR1 and CDR2 (germline): LGHNA, YNFKEQ.

This chain uses TRBV2 with TRBJ2-3; no clear D. CDR3 size: 16 residues. Germline values: CDR1 SNHLY, CDR2 FYNNEI. V lost 0 bases and J 4 bases, leaving 14 bases between the germline ends. The CDR3 DNA is TGTGCCAGCAGTGAAGCGGTGGAGTTGAAGGCAGATACGCAGTATTTT. Amino acids: CASSEAVELKADTQYF.

Here the CDR3 reads CASSPRGHSDLDEQFF. DNA for the CDR3: TGTGCCAGCAGTCCAAGGGGACACTCAGATTTGGATGAGCAGTTCTTC. The genes are TRBV28 and TRBJ2-1, with D tentatively TRBD1 (6 bases). This CDR3 is built from 16 residues. V lost 5 bases to trimming and J lost 8 bases, with 22 bases between them. Germline V gene sequence: CDR1 MDHEN, CDR2 SYDVKM.

The gene calls are TRBV5-6 and TRBJ2-5; unclear D gene. The CDR3 is made up of 12 amino acids. The V and J ends lost 3 bases and 6 bases respectively, with 9 bases between them. The germline V gene encodes CDR1 SGHDT and CDR2 YYEEEE. Here the CDR3 reads CASSSRAKTQYF. The CDR3 bases are TGTGCCAGCAGCTCTCGGGCCAAGACCCAGTACTTC.

The gene calls are TRBV6-5 and TRBJ1-5; D ambiguous. The CDR3 extends over 15 amino acids. Germline CDR1 is MNHEY and CDR2 is SVGAGI. V was pared by 6 bases and J by 6 bases, with 18 bases between. CDR3 DNA: TGTGCCAGCAGCCAAGGCGACGGTACGGGTCAGCCCCAGCATTTT. Translation: CASSQGDGTGQPQHF.

The V and J genes are TRBV5-1 and TRBJ2-7; no definite D call. The germline V and J ends were trimmed by 0 bases and 11 bases, with 0 bases remaining between them. The CDR3 extends over 8 amino acids. Germline lookup yields CDR1 SGHRS and CDR2 YFSETQ. The CDR3 sequence: CASSLEYF. The CDR3 DNA reads as TGCGCCAGCAGCTTGGAGTACTTC. Complete variable domain (other parts from reference TRBV5-1 and TRBJ2-7): KAGVTQTPRYLIKTRGQQVTLSCSPISGHRSVSWYQQTPGQGLQFLFEYFSETQRNKGNFPGRFSGRQFSNSRSEMNVSTLELGDSALYLCASSLEYFGPGTRLTVT.

The chain employs TRBV6-5 and TRBJ2-7; 8 bases agree with TRBD2. Germline CDR1 MNHEY, CDR2 SVGAGI. The length of the CDR3 is 14 residues. V shed 0 bases and J 5 bases; nucleotides not matched to a gene: 3. The CDR3 loop reads CASSYSSGGDEQYF. CDR3 coding DNA: TGTGCCAGCAGTTACTCGAGCGGGGGCGACGAGCAGTACTTC.

The chain employs TRBV7-2 and TRBJ2-5; D gene uncertain. The CDR3 length is 13 residues. Germline V gene data show CDR1 as SGHTA and CDR2 as FQGNSA. Trimming removed 2 bases at V and 4 bases at J, with 8 bases between. Written as DNA, the CDR3 is TGTGCCAGCAGCTTAAGTGGTGGAGAGACCCAGTACTTC. Residues: CASSLSGGETQYF. The whole variable domain, remainder taken from reference TRBV7-2 and TRBJ2-5, is GAGVSQSPSNKVTEKGKDVELRCDPISGHTALYWYRQSLGQGLEFLIYFQGNSAPDKSGLPSDRFSAERTGGSVSTLTIQRTQQEDSAVYLCASSLSGGETQYFGPGTRLLVL.

CDR3: CASSLDPAPGAFF. In nucleotides, the CDR3 is TGCGCCAGCAGCTTGGACCCCGCCCCGGGGGCTTTCTTT. The chain is built from TRBV5-1 and TRBJ1-1; D ambiguous. This CDR3 has 13 residues. The V end was cut by 0 bases, the J end by 11 bases, with 14 bases between. Looked up from germline, CDR1 is SGHRS and CDR2 is YFSETQ.

CDR3 sequence: CASSPESGANVLTF. CDR3 nucleotides: TGCGCCAGCAGCCCAGAATCTGGGGCCAACGTCCTGACTTTC. The genes are TRBV4-3 and TRBJ2-6; D unclear. The CDR3 is 14 residues long. Deletions cut 4 bases from V and 1 base from J, with 5 bases between. Germline V lookup: CDR1 LGHNA, CDR2 YSLEER.

CDR3 sequence reads: CAWSVGGAGNTEAFF. CDR3 sequence (DNA): TGTGCCTGGAGTGTCGGGGGCGCGGGGAACACTGAAGCTTTCTTT. The chain joins TRBV30 to TRBJ1-1; the D gene is possibly TRBD1 (6 bases). The CDR3 totals 15 residues. Germline CDR1 is GTSNPN and CDR2 is SVGIG (reference sequence). The V end was cut by 0 bases, the J end by 1 base, with 12 bases between.

The V call is TRBV4-2, the J call TRBJ2-1; TRBD2 matches 9 bases. Germline CDR1 and CDR2: LGHNA and YNFKEQ. This CDR3 is built from 16 residues. The V segment lost 0 bases and the J segment 7 bases; nucleotides outside the gene matches: 7. CDR3: CASSQDYSGRVNEQFF. The CDR3 bases are TGTGCCAGCAGCCAAGATTATAGCGGGAGAGTGAATGAGCAGTTCTTC.

This chain links TRBV4-2 with TRBJ2-5, with 10 bases identical to TRBD2. Germline lookup yields CDR1 LGHNA and CDR2 YNFKEQ. The CDR3 is 18 amino acids. Losses at the gene ends were 0 bases for V and 5 bases for J; bases not matched to a gene: 12. In nucleotides, the CDR3 is TGTGCCAGCAGCCAAGATTCGGTAGCGGGGGGTAGAGTGGAGACCCAGTACTTC. Encoded protein: CASSQDSVAGGRVETQYF.

The genes are TRBV6-4 and TRBJ1-1; D gene uncertain. V was clipped by 5 bases and J by 4 bases, with 14 bases between them. The CDR3 is made up of 14 amino acids. From germline, CDR1 is MRHNA and CDR2 SNTAGT. The CDR3: CASSPPQNGTEAFF. In DNA, the CDR3 is TGTGCCAGCAGTCCACCCCAAAATGGCACTGAAGCTTTCTTT.

The sample holds a few counts of this clone. This chain uses TRBV21-1 with TRBJ2-3; the table's D call TRBD2 went unverified against the DNA. TRBV21-1 represents a pseudogene. The CDR3 is 15 residues long. CDR3 in DNA: TGTGCCAGCAGCAAAAGAGCCTCTAGCACAGATACGCAGTATTTT. The encoded protein is CASSKRASSTDTQYF.

The chain is built from TRBV18 and TRBJ2-2; no firm D call. Trimming stripped 1 base from V and 5 bases from J, with 2 bases between. Germline CDR1 KGHSH, CDR2 LQKENI. The CDR3 is made up of 12 amino acids. Here the CDR3 DNA reads TGTGCCAGCTCACCACGTACCGGGGAGCTGTTTTTT. It yields the protein CASSPRTGELFF. Complete variable domain (other parts from reference TRBV18 and TRBJ2-2): NAGVMQNPRHLVRRRGQEARLRCSPMKGHSHVYWYRQLPEEGLKFMVYLQKENIIDESGMPKERFSAEFPKEGPSILRIQQVVRGDSAAYFCASSPRTGELFFGEGSRLTVL.

This clone was seen only once. The V and J genes are TRBV14 and TRBJ2-3, with 10 bases lining up with TRBD2. The CDR3 contains 16 residues. CDR1 is SGHDN, CDR2 FVKESK, per germline. The junction had 9 bases not matched to a gene; V was cut back by 4 bases and J by 5 bases. The CDR3 DNA is TGTGCCAGCAGCCCCCTACTAGCGGGGATGGGAGATACGCAGTATTTT. This codes for CASSPLLAGMGDTQYF.

This clone was counted between two and nine times. The V gene is TRBV20-1, the J gene TRBJ1-1; D gene uncertain. The CDR3 covers 10 residues. Germline CDR1 reads DFQATT; CDR2 reads SNEGSKA (reference sequence). V was shortened by 6 bases and J by 5 bases, with 7 bases between the two germline ends. DNA for the CDR3: TGCAGTGCCCCACGAACTGAAGCTTTCTTT. Translation gives CSAPRTEAFF.

The V gene is TRBV7-2, the J gene TRBJ1-1; D ambiguous. Trimming removed 3 bases from V and 0 bases from J, with 14 bases in between. CDR1 and CDR2 from the germline V gene are SGHTA and FQGNSA. The CDR3 is 16 residues long. Written as DNA, the CDR3 is TGTGCCAGCAGCTTTGCGAGTCCAGGATTGAACACTGAAGCTTTCTTT. Amino acids: CASSFASPGLNTEAFF.

The count of this clone is one. V and J are TRBV29-1 and TRBJ2-2; unclear D gene. The germline V and J ends were trimmed by 4 bases and 3 bases, with 9 bases remaining between them. This CDR3 spans 13 amino acids. From germline, CDR1 is SQVTM and CDR2 ANQGSEA. In DNA, the CDR3 is TGCAGCGTTGTCTCTCGGGACACCGGGGAGCTGTTTTTT. It is translated as CSVVSRDTGELFF.

A note on this clone: The sample carries other DNA sequences with the same CDR3. The chain employs TRBV7-2 and TRBJ1-2; D gene ambiguous. This CDR3 comprises 15 residues. V lost 1 base, J lost 4 bases, and 13 bases lay in between. CDR1 and CDR2 from the germline V gene are SGHTA and FQGNSA. CDR3 in DNA: TGTGCCAGCAGCTTAGGGGCCAGCAAAGTCTATGGCTACACCTTC. Amino acids: CASSLGASKVYGYTF. The full variable domain, rest sourced from reference TRBV7-2 and TRBJ1-2, is GAGVSQSPSNKVTEKGKDVELRCDPISGHTALYWYRQSLGQGLEFLIYFQGNSAPDKSGLPSDRFSAERTGGSVSTLTIQRTQQEDSAVYLCASSLGASKVYGYTFGSGTRLTVV.

The chain uses TRBV2 and TRBJ2-4; 7 nucleotides agree with TRBD1. The trim removed 8 bases at V and 3 bases at J, leaving 7 bases unmatched. The length of the CDR3 is 14 residues. Germline CDR1 and CDR2: SNHLY and FYNNEI. This chain's CDR3 is CASDAQGVKNIQYF. The CDR3 DNA sequence: TGTGCCAGCGACGCCCAGGGGGTCAAAAACATTCAGTACTTC.